Sequencing of this T cell receptor beta chain was carried out in a study of Tregs in tolerant kidney transplant recipients. Study-level results: Few patients were studied, so findings need validation in larger groups. Tregs expanded with activated donor B cells seemed most donor-specific.

The nonmyeloablative bone marrow transplants came from related graft donors, with transient mixed chimerism. CD4+CD25+CD127- Tregs, CD4+CD25- non-Tregs, CD4 and CD8 cells were sorted. Some clones are missing from TCRdb's copy, which holds only in-frame ones; the method was immunoSEQ multiplex PCR. The sample includes about 81,000 clones, roughly nine tenths of them seen just once. Looked up from germline, CDR1 is MGHRA and CDR2 is YSYEKL. J was trimmed by 1 base and V by 2 bases; bases with no gene match: 1. This CDR3 is 15 amino acids long. Details on this clone: Its cognate antigen is unknown.

The chain is built from TRBV4-1 and TRBJ2-3; 9 bases fit TRBD1. This TCR came from a human patient who received a combined kidney and bone marrow transplant. Some T cells may be provided by the graft donor. The sample in question was CD4+ T cells from blood (PBMCs), obtained 24 months after the transplant. The CDR3 protein is CASSQWDRGTDTQYF. The CDR3 DNA sequence: TGCGCCAGCAGCCAATGGGACAGGGGCACAGATACGCAGTATTTT.